The present T cell receptor (beta chain) was sequenced within a study of blood T cell repertoires in COVID-19. Study in general: Acute-phase and convalescent COVID-19 samples originated in the United States, Italy and Spain. Nucleic acid was either cDNA or gDNA, and it came from T cells, B-cell-depleted T cells, or PBMCs.

Deletions cut 5 bases from V and 10 bases from J, with 17 bases between. The CDR3 totals 13 residues. Authors' processing steps: From reference gene primer amplification, estimates of nucleated cell counts were derived. Clones were sequenced by immunoSEQ multiplex PCR, and TCRdb holds only the in-frame ones, with some missing. V and J calls and clone size are those listed in that table; D and trimming were worked out from the DNA. Of 250,000 to 350,000 clones listed, about 85% are singletons. Patients at the Seattle site were enrolled during active infection and followed longitudinally. The chain links TRBV12-3 or TRBV12-4 to TRBJ1-1, with a weak D call TRBD1 (5 bases). Sequencing was carried out using peripheral blood. The receptor was derived from a human donor with COVID-19, enrolled during active disease. The donor label of this sample is uncertain. CDR3 in amino acids: CASSLAGPGGAFF. DNA for the CDR3: TGTGCCAGCAGTCTCGCCGGGCCGGGGGGAGCTTTCTTT.